The 18 T cell receptor beta chains reported below all come from one sample, sequenced in a study of cytomegalovirus exposure and HLA in healthy donors. PCR involved 60 Vbeta and 13 Jbeta primers. Generated by immunoSEQ multiplex PCR, the TCRdb table keeps only in-frame clones and is missing some. Among fewer than 200,000 clones listed, roughly 85% were seen once. Sequenced input: PBMCs. Receptors originate from a woman in her late teens or twenties in good health and CMV-seronegative.

The chain combines TRBV28 with TRBJ1-2; TRBD1 is a possible D gene (6 bases). V was pared by 6 bases and J by 4 bases, with 15 bases between. Germline loops: CDR1 MDHEN, CDR2 SYDVKM. The CDR3 is 14 amino acids. The CDR3 is CASRRGGAGYGYTF. CDR3 nucleotides: TGTGCCAGCAGACGGGGGGGGGCGGGCTATGGCTACACCTTC.

V is TRBV4-1 and J is TRBJ2-2, with TRBD2 as a possible D gene (6 bases). This CDR3 has 15 residues. CDR1 is MGHRA, CDR2 YSYEKL, per germline. Trimming pared 0 bases from V and 6 bases from J, leaving 11 bases between. The CDR3 is CASSQEREVAGELFF. In nucleotides, the CDR3 is TGCGCCAGCAGCCAAGAGCGGGAAGTGGCCGGGGAGCTGTTTTTT.

This clone was recorded a few times. The CDR3 nucleotides are TGCGCCAGCAGCCAAGATCGTCTCTCTGGAAACACCATATATTTT. Translated, it gives CASSQDRLSGNTIYF. The V gene is TRBV4-3, the J gene TRBJ1-3; D is unclear. The germline V gene has CDR1 LGHNA and CDR2 YSLEER. The CDR3 runs to 15 residues. V was pared by 0 bases and J by 0 bases, with 6 bases between.

The chain carries TRBV6-5 and TRBJ2-3, with a possible D match to TRBD2 (6 bases). Trimming left V 4 bases short and J 0 bases short, with 8 bases between. There are 14 residues in the CDR3. In germline, CDR1 is MNHEY, CDR2 SVGAGI. In nucleotides, the CDR3 is TGTGCCAGCAGTTTCGGGACTAGCACAGATACGCAGTATTTT. The encoded protein is CASSFGTSTDTQYF.

In its sample, this clone was seen a few times. The chain links TRBV18 to TRBJ1-1; D may be TRBD1 (6 bases). Germline lookup yields CDR1 KGHSH and CDR2 LQKENI. There are 13 residues in the CDR3. Trimming pared 5 bases from V and 5 bases from J, leaving 12 bases between. The CDR3 spells CASSATGQTEAFF. DNA for the CDR3: TGTGCCAGCTCAGCGACAGGTCAGACTGAAGCTTTCTTT.

The sample holds one count of this clone. The chain has TRBV9 and TRBJ2-1, with 9 bases fitting TRBD2. Germline trimming cut 3 bases from V and 2 bases from J; bases unmatched to any gene: 6. CDR1 and CDR2 (germline): SGDLS, YYNGEE. The CDR3 extends over 16 amino acids. The chain's CDR3 is CASSERAGGPYNEQFF. CDR3 coding DNA: TGTGCCAGCAGCGAGAGGGCGGGAGGGCCCTACAATGAGCAGTTCTTC.

CDR3 in amino acids: CASSRRQGAGETQYF. The DNA of the CDR3 is TGTGCCAGCAGCCGCCGACAGGGGGCTGGGGAGACCCAGTACTTC. The V gene is TRBV28, the J gene TRBJ2-5, with TRBD1 matching 10 bases. The CDR3 runs to 15 residues. Germline V lookup: CDR1 MDHEN, CDR2 SYDVKM. The J segment lost 5 bases and the V segment lost 6 bases, leaving 9 bases of the junction unmatched.

The V call is TRBV28, the J call TRBJ2-7; 12 bases are a match to TRBD2. The germline V gene encodes CDR1 MDHEN and CDR2 SYDVKM. This CDR3 spans 15 amino acids. V lost 6 bases, J lost 1 base, and 4 bases stayed unmatched. CDR3 DNA sequence: TGTGCCAGCAGAAGGACTAGCGGGACTTCCTACGAGCAGTACTTC. Translating gives CASRRTSGTSYEQYF.

The rearrangement links TRBV7-9 to TRBJ1-2; D perhaps matches TRBD1 (6 bases). Germline-derived CDR1 and CDR2 are SEHNR and FQNEAQ (reference sequence). The CDR3 contains 14 residues. V was cut by 3 bases and J by 2 bases, with 10 bases left in between. The CDR3 bases are TGTGCCAGCAGCTTTTCCACAGGGAACTATGGCTACACCTTC. Translating it yields CASSFSTGNYGYTF.

The gene calls are TRBV13 and TRBJ2-3, with 14 bases identical to TRBD2. With 5 bases clipped from V and 1 base from J, the junction kept 5 bases outside the gene matches. The CDR3 contains 17 residues. The germline V gene has CDR1 PRHDT and CDR2 FYEKMQ (reference sequence). The CDR3 protein is CASSLAGLAGGTDTQYF. The DNA for the CDR3 is TGTGCCAGCAGCCTGGCGGGACTAGCGGGAGGCACAGATACGCAGTATTTT. The whole variable domain, remainder taken from reference TRBV13 and TRBJ2-3, is AAGVIQSPRHLIKEKRETATLKCYPIPRHDTVYWYQQGPGQDPQFLISFYEKMQSDKGSIPDRFSAQQFSDYHSELNMSSLELGDSALYFCASSLAGLAGGTDTQYFGPGTRLTVL.

This clone came up a few times. The chain employs TRBV5-1 and TRBJ1-1; the match to TRBD1 covers 8 bases. The CDR3 has 13 amino acids. Trimming removed 0 bases from V and 8 bases from J; junction bases left unmatched: 3. The germline V gene encodes CDR1 SGHRS and CDR2 YFSETQ. The CDR3 DNA follows: TGCGCCAGCAGCTTGGCGGGACAGGACGAAGCTTTCTTT. As protein: CASSLAGQDEAFF.

The chain links TRBV12-5 to TRBJ1-1; TRBD1 matches 11 bases. The length of the CDR3 is 18 residues. CDR1 is LGHNT, CDR2 FRNRAP, per germline. The V segment lost 0 bases and the J segment 1 base; nucleotides outside the gene matches: 7. CDR3 residues: CASGLVIGTGGGNTEAFF. The DNA of the CDR3 is TGTGCTAGTGGTTTGGTAATCGGGACAGGGGGAGGGAACACTGAAGCTTTCTTT.

The chain combines TRBV29-1 with TRBJ2-5; D unresolved. Germline values: CDR1 SQVTM, CDR2 ANQGSEA. Trimming left V 7 bases short and J 1 base short, with 16 bases between. The CDR3 sequence is 14 residues long. In DNA form, the CDR3 reads TGCAGCGGCTCCCCTGAGGCCTTCCAAGAGACCCAGTACTTC. As protein: CSGSPEAFQETQYF.

This clone was seen a handful of times. The limits of the CDR3 on the DNA are not certain, so only TCRdb's listed CDR3 is given. CDR3 residues: CASSKVGQGAYEQYV. The chain carries TRBV21-1 and TRBJ2-7; TRBD1, the table's D call, was not compared with the DNA. TRBV21-1 is classified as a pseudogene. The CDR3 spans 15 amino acids, including both terminal residues.

This chain joins TRBV7-9 and TRBJ2-7; 8 positions agree with TRBD1. This CDR3 has 13 residues. The J segment lost 8 bases and the V segment lost 8 bases, leaving 11 bases of the junction unmatched. Germline-derived CDR1 and CDR2 are SEHNR and FQNEAQ (reference sequence). The CDR3 sequence is CASQIGQGLQQYF. The CDR3 DNA follows: TGTGCCAGCCAAATCGGACAGGGTCTTCAGCAGTACTTC.

The chain employs TRBV28 and TRBJ2-7, with D maybe TRBD1 (5 bases). The germline CDR1 and CDR2 sequences are MDHEN and SYDVKM. This CDR3 contains 14 residues. V lost 3 bases and J 3 bases, leaving 12 bases between the germline ends. CDR3 sequence: CASSLGLSSYEQYF. Here the CDR3 DNA reads TGTGCCAGCAGTTTGGGGCTAAGTAGCTACGAGCAGTACTTC.

The rearrangement joins TRBV27 to TRBJ2-5; D gene uncertain. With 3 bases removed from V and 2 bases from J, the gap between germline ends came to 7 bases. CDR3 length equals 13 residues. Germline values: CDR1 MNHEY, CDR2 SMNVEV (reference sequence). Written as DNA, the CDR3 is TGTGCCAGCAGTTTGTCGGTACAAGAGACCCAGTACTTC. It is translated as CASSLSVQETQYF.

This clone has only a few counts. The chain carries TRBV5-1 and TRBJ2-7, with 7 positions matching TRBD1. V was pared by 2 bases and J by 1 base, with 6 bases of the junction left unmatched. Per germline, CDR1 SGHRS and CDR2 YFSETQ. The length of the CDR3 is 15 residues. CDR3 residues: CASSFAGQDSYEQYF. The CDR3 region has the DNA TGCGCCAGCAGCTTCGCCGGACAGGATTCCTACGAGCAGTACTTC. The full variable domain, with the rest looked up from reference TRBV5-1 and TRBJ2-7, is KAGVTQTPRYLIKTRGQQVTLSCSPISGHRSVSWYQQTPGQGLQFLFEYFSETQRNKGNFPGRFSGRQFSNSRSEMNVSTLELGDSALYLCASSFAGQDSYEQYFGPGTRLTVT.